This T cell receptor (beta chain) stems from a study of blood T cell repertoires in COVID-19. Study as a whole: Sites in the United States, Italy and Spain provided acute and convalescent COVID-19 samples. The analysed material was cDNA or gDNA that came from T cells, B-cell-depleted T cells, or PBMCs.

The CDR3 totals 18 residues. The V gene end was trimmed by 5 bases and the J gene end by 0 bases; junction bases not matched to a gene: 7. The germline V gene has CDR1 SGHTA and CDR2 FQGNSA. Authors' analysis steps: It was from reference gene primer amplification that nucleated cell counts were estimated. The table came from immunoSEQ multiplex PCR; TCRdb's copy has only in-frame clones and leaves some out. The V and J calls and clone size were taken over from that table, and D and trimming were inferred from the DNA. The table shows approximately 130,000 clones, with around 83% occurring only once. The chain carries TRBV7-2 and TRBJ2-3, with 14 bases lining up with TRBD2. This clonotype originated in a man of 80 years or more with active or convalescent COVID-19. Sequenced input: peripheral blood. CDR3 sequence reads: CASSLGLAGVTSTDTQYF. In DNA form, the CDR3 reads TGTGCCAGCAGCCTGGGACTAGCGGGGGTCACTAGCACAGATACGCAGTATTTT.